Each of the 30 T cell receptor beta chains below was sequenced from the same sample in a study of spatial heterogeneity in lung cancer. Each CDR3 protein gets one entry after TCRdb re-called the 5' RACE reads with MiXCR. The sample has 20,000 to 25,000 distinct CDR3 sequences; 2.5% to 4% are singletons. Time point reported: sample taken at primary tumor resection. The sample here was PBMCs, taken at surgery. The receptors come from a female donor with early-stage non-small cell lung cancer.

The J gene is TRBJ2-5, the V gene TRBV27; D is perhaps TRBD1 or TRBD2 (6 bases each). There are 15 residues in the CDR3. The V and J ends lost 5 bases and 2 bases respectively, with 15 bases between them. CDR1 is MNHEY, CDR2 SMNVEV, per germline (reference sequence). Written as DNA, the CDR3 is TGTGCCAGCAGTCGAGACCGAGGGGGGCAAGAGACCCAGTACTTC. The encoded protein is CASSRDRGGQETQYF.

This clonotype was recorded many times. The rearrangement uses TRBV28 and TRBJ1-5, with TRBD1 as a possible D gene (6 bases). The germline gives CDR1 MDHEN, CDR2 SYDVKM. CDR3 size: 15 residues. Trimming took 3 bases from V and 4 from J, leaving 13 bases between them. The CDR3 sequence is CASSLSDRLNQPQHF. The CDR3 DNA sequence: TGTGCCAGCAGTTTGTCCGACAGGCTAAATCAGCCCCAGCATTTT. Based on the CDR3 plus reference TRBV28 and TRBJ1-5, the full variable domain is DVKVTQSSRYLVKRTGEKVFLECVQDMDHENMFWYRQDPGLGLRLIYFSYDVKMKEKGDIPEGYSVSREKKERFSLILESASTNQTSMYLCASSLSDRLNQPQHFGDGTRLSIL.

The chain combines TRBV7-9 with TRBJ1-3; a weak D match, TRBD1 (5 bases). Trimming took 4 bases from V and 4 from J, leaving 8 bases between them. The CDR3 contains 13 residues. CDR1 and CDR2 (germline): SEHNR, FQNEAQ (reference sequence). The CDR3 coding sequence is TGTGCCAGCAGCTCGGGACGGGGAAACACCATATATTTT. Its translation is CASSSGRGNTIYF.

At least ten counts were recorded for this clonotype. Here the CDR3 DNA reads TGCAGTGCTCTCCTAGCGGGAGGGGGGGATACGCAGTATTTT. Residues: CSALLAGGGDTQYF. This rearrangement joins TRBV20-1 to TRBJ2-3; 12 bases map to TRBD2. V trimming: 5 bases; J trimming: 6 bases; junction bases outside the gene matches: 6. The CDR3 has 14 amino acids. Germline V gene lookup returns CDR1 DFQATT and CDR2 SNEGSKA (reference sequence).

At least ten counts were recorded for this clonotype. The chain combines TRBV10-1 with TRBJ2-3, with 14 positions matching TRBD2. V lost 2 bases, J lost 4 bases, and 5 bases stayed unmatched. The germline V gene has CDR1 WNHNN and CDR2 SYGVQD (reference sequence). The CDR3 contains 17 residues. CDR3 sequence reads: CASSERGLAGVSDTQYF. For the CDR3, the DNA is TGCGCCAGCAGTGAGCGGGGACTAGCGGGAGTGTCAGATACGCAGTATTTT.

This clonotype was seen many times. Written as DNA, the CDR3 is TGTGCCAGCAGCTTTCCAGTTGTGGATACGCAGTATTTT. Translating it yields CASSFPVVDTQYF. The chain is built from TRBV11-2 and TRBJ2-3; D gene uncertain. Germline V gene data show CDR1 as SGHAT and CDR2 as FQNNGV. The CDR3 is 13 amino acids. Trimming pared 3 bases from V and 6 bases from J, leaving 10 bases between.

This clonotype was recorded at least ten times. The chain has TRBV10-3 and TRBJ2-1; the D gene is possibly TRBD2 (5 bases). The CDR3 is 13 residues long. V was clipped by 6 bases and J by 0 bases, with 6 bases between them. Germline V CDR1 and CDR2: ENHRY, SYGVKD. The CDR3 region is CAISRDSYNEQFF. As DNA, the CDR3 is TGTGCCATCAGCCGGGACTCCTACAATGAGCAGTTCTTC.

This clonotype occurred many times. The CDR3 sequence: CASSEYRASETQYF. As DNA, the CDR3 is TGTGCCAGCAGTGAATATCGAGCGTCGGAGACCCAGTACTTC. This chain connects TRBV25-1 to TRBJ2-5; D call uncertain. The CDR3 runs 14 residues. The V and J ends lost 0 bases and 5 bases respectively, with 10 bases between them. The germline V gene has CDR1 MGHDK and CDR2 SYGVNS.

There are many counts of this clonotype. The rearrangement uses TRBV7-2 and TRBJ2-7; D possibly corresponds to TRBD1 (6 bases). The CDR3 is 14 residues long. V dropped 6 bases and J dropped 1 base, with 13 bases sitting between them. Germline CDR1 is SGHTA and CDR2 is FQGNSA. The CDR3 reads CASSSQTGSYEQYF. As DNA, the CDR3 is TGTGCCAGCAGTTCGCAGACAGGATCCTACGAGCAGTACTTC.

In this sample, this clonotype turned up a few times. The gene calls are TRBV5-1 and TRBJ2-5; D uncertain. CDR3 size: 13 residues. Trimming removed 2 bases from V and 5 bases from J, with 10 bases in between. CDR1 and CDR2 from the germline V gene are SGHRS and YFSETQ. Written as DNA, the CDR3 is TGCGCCAGCAGCTTAAGGGTGGCGGAGACCCAGTACTTC. Translated: CASSLRVAETQYF.

This clonotype was counted ten times or more. The chain combines TRBV4-1 with TRBJ2-1; 9 nucleotides agree with TRBD2. This CDR3 is built from 17 residues. Germline V gene lookup returns CDR1 MGHRA and CDR2 YSYEKL. J was trimmed by 0 bases and V by 3 bases; bases with no gene match: 6. CDR3: CASSQDSGSSSYNEQFF. The CDR3 bases are TGCGCCAGCAGCCAGGATAGCGGGAGCAGCTCCTACAATGAGCAGTTCTTC.

This clonotype was recorded many times. Written as DNA, the CDR3 is TGTGCCAGTTCGAATACCTTTGGGGGCAATCAGCCCCAGCATTTT. Translation gives CASSNTFGGNQPQHF. V usage is TRBV19 and J usage is TRBJ1-5; no reliable D call. Looked up from germline, CDR1 is LNHDA and CDR2 is SQIVND (reference sequence). V was clipped by 8 bases and J by 2 bases, with 16 bases between them. The CDR3 extends over 15 amino acids. Full variable domain (remainder filled in from reference TRBV19 and TRBJ1-5): DGGITQSPKYLFRKEGQNVTLSCEQNLNHDAMYWYRQDPGQGLRLIYYSQIVNDFQKGDIAEGYSVSREKKESFPLTVTSAQKNPTAFYLCASSNTFGGNQPQHFGDGTRLSIL.

This clonotype was recorded at least ten times. The chain combines TRBV12-3 or TRBV12-4 with TRBJ1-1; no clear D. The CDR3 is made up of 13 amino acids. The V end was cut by 5 bases, the J end by 1 base, with 8 bases between. The CDR3 coding sequence is TGTGCCAGCAGTAACCGGCGGAACACTGAAGCTTTCTTT. Its translation is CASSNRRNTEAFF.

The V gene is TRBV12-3 or TRBV12-4, the J gene TRBJ2-2; possible D gene TRBD1, 5 bases. Trimming took off 6 bases at V and 4 bases at J, with 15 bases between the two ends. The CDR3 sequence is 15 residues long. In DNA form, the CDR3 reads TGTGCCAGCAGCAAGCTGGGGCGAGTCACCGGGGAGCTGTTTTTT. Translating gives CASSKLGRVTGELFF.

This clonotype was picked up many times. The V and J genes are TRBV15 and TRBJ1-2; weak D call: TRBD1 (5 bases). CDR1 is LNHNV and CDR2 is YYDKDF in the germline V gene (reference sequence). The V end was cut by 8 bases, the J end by 1 base, with 14 bases between. This CDR3 is built from 14 residues. The CDR3 DNA is TGTGCCACCGGGGCAGAGAGGGTTAACTATGGCTACACCTTC. It translates to CATGAERVNYGYTF. Drawing the rest from reference TRBV15 and TRBJ1-2, the complete variable domain is DAMVIQNPRYQVTQFGKPVTLSCSQTLNHNVMYWYQQKSSQAPKLLFHYYDKDFNNEADTPDNFQSRRPNTSFCFLDIRSPGLGDTAMYLCATGAERVNYGYTFGSGTRLTVV.

This clonotype was seen at least ten times. The rearrangement uses TRBV2 and TRBJ1-2; 7 bases line up with TRBD1. Trimming took 5 bases from V and 8 from J; bases not matched to a gene: 14. From germline, CDR1 is SNHLY and CDR2 FYNNEI. The CDR3 contains 15 residues. CDR3 amino acids: CASSIEGQTHFGYTF. DNA of the CDR3: TGTGCCAGCAGTATAGAGGGACAGACTCATTTCGGCTACACCTTC.

The J gene is TRBJ1-6, the V gene TRBV7-3, with unresolved D. Per germline, CDR1 SGHTA and CDR2 FQGTGA. The length of the CDR3 is 14 residues. Trimming left V 5 bases short and J 10 bases short, with 15 bases between. CDR3 bases: TGTGCCAGCAGCCCCGGACTCACGGGGTCACCCCTCCACTTT. Translated, it gives CASSPGLTGSPLHF.

This clonotype was detected ten times or more. V and J are TRBV20-1 and TRBJ2-7; 9 nucleotides match TRBD2. J lost 6 bases, V lost 3 bases, and 9 bases had no gene match. There are 14 residues in the CDR3. CDR1 is DFQATT, CDR2 SNEGSKA, per germline (reference sequence). The CDR3 DNA reads TGCAGTGCTAGGGGTAGCGGGAGAGGAGGCGAGCAGTACTTC. Its translation is CSARGSGRGGEQYF.

This clonotype was picked up many times. The gene calls are TRBV20-1 and TRBJ2-1, with 8 positions matching TRBD2. The trim removed 4 bases at V and 4 bases at J, leaving 12 bases unmatched. The CDR3 is 16 amino acids. The V gene's germline CDR1 is DFQATT and CDR2 SNEGSKA (reference sequence). The chain's CDR3 is CSAKDPGGPLYNEQFF. In nucleotides, the CDR3 is TGCAGTGCTAAGGATCCGGGAGGGCCTTTATACAATGAGCAGTTCTTC.

The chain carries TRBV9 and TRBJ2-2; 9 bases match TRBD2. Germline loops: CDR1 SGDLS, CDR2 YYNGEE. This CDR3 region has 16 residues. V trimming: 0 bases; J trimming: 4 bases; junction bases outside the gene matches: 4. The CDR3 nucleotides are TGTGCCAGCAGCGTAGCCGGGACTAGCAGCACCGGGGAGCTGTTTTTT. Translation: CASSVAGTSSTGELFF.

The table lists this clonotype with many counts. The chain links TRBV28 to TRBJ2-1, with a possible D match to TRBD2 (5 bases). V dropped 6 bases and J dropped 8 bases, with 17 bases sitting between them. Germline values: CDR1 MDHEN, CDR2 SYDVKM. There are 14 residues in the CDR3. The CDR3 region is CASRHRELRDEQFF. The CDR3 coding sequence is TGTGCCAGCAGGCACCGGGAACTGAGGGATGAGCAGTTCTTC.

This clonotype was seen at least ten times. V and J are TRBV3-1 and TRBJ1-1; D may be TRBD1 (6 bases). Germline CDR1 is LGHDT and CDR2 is YNNKEL (reference sequence). This CDR3 spans 16 amino acids. V dropped 3 bases and J dropped 4 bases, with 18 bases sitting between them. In DNA, the CDR3 is TGTGCCAGCAGCCAGGGAACCGGGGACACCGTCACTGAAGCTTTCTTT. It encodes CASSQGTGDTVTEAFF. Together with reference TRBV3-1 and TRBJ1-1, the CDR3 gives the full variable domain: DTAVSQTPKYLVTQMGNDKSIKCEQNLGHDTMYWYKQDSKKFLKIMFSYNNKELIINETVPNRFSPKSPDKAHLNLHINSLELGDSAVYFCASSQGTGDTVTEAFFGQGTRLTVV.

There are many counts of this clonotype. The chain employs TRBV5-1 and TRBJ2-7; 9 bases agree with TRBD1. The CDR3 totals 15 residues. J gave up 2 bases and V 4 bases, and 7 bases lay outside the gene matches. From germline, CDR1 is SGHRS and CDR2 YFSETQ. CDR3 DNA sequence: TGCGCCAGCAGCCCCGGGACAGGGACTACCTACGAGCAGTACTTC. This encodes CASSPGTGTTYEQYF.

This clonotype was seen many times. This rearrangement joins TRBV25-1 to TRBJ2-1, with D possibly being TRBD2 (6 bases). V lost 0 bases to trimming and J lost 7 bases, with 13 bases between them. The CDR3 runs to 15 residues. Germline V gene data show CDR1 as MGHDK and CDR2 as SYGVNS. This CDR3 is CASSEYRGSENEQFF. The CDR3 DNA follows: TGTGCCAGCAGTGAATACCGGGGGTCGGAAAATGAGCAGTTCTTC.

This clonotype was observed a handful of times. This sequence joins TRBV3-1 and TRBJ2-1, with 13 bases identical to TRBD2. CDR1 LGHDT and CDR2 YNNKEL come from the germline V gene (reference sequence). Trimming took 5 bases from V and 1 from J; bases not matched to a gene: 5. This CDR3 is 17 amino acids long. The CDR3 nucleotides read TGTGCCAGCAGCGCCCGGACTAGCGGGAGTTCCTACAATGAGCAGTTCTTC. Protein sequence: CASSARTSGSSYNEQFF.

This clonotype has at least ten counts. The rearrangement uses TRBV6-1 and TRBJ1-5; D uncertain. The V and J ends lost 6 bases and 2 bases respectively, with 17 bases between them. This CDR3 contains 16 residues. Germline CDR1 is MNHNS and CDR2 is SASEGT. The chain's CDR3 is CASRPLGDGGNQPQHF. CDR3 nucleotide sequence: TGTGCCAGCAGGCCCCTAGGAGATGGTGGCAATCAGCCCCAGCATTTT.

This clonotype was seen repeatedly, ten times or more. This rearrangement joins TRBV27 to TRBJ2-2; D is uncertain. V was clipped by 4 bases and J by 0 bases, with 12 bases between them. The germline V gene encodes CDR1 MNHEY and CDR2 SMNVEV (reference sequence). This CDR3 has 16 residues. In DNA form, the CDR3 reads TGTGCCAGCAGTTCCAGGTGGTTACCGAACACCGGGGAGCTGTTTTTT. It translates to CASSSRWLPNTGELFF.

The V gene is TRBV3-1, the J gene TRBJ1-2; D may be TRBD1 (5 bases). V dropped 4 bases and J dropped 7 bases, with 13 bases sitting between them. From germline, CDR1 is LGHDT and CDR2 YNNKEL (reference sequence). There are 13 residues in the CDR3. The CDR3 coding sequence is TGTGCCAGCAGCCCGGGACCTGGCCGTGGCTACACCTTC. This gives the protein CASSPGPGRGYTF.

This chain joins TRBV19 and TRBJ2-7; D not certain. CDR1 and CDR2 (germline): LNHDA, SQIVND (reference sequence). CDR3 length: 10 amino acids. Trimming took off 5 bases at V and 4 bases at J, with 3 bases between the two ends. CDR3 residues: CASSWYEQYF. In DNA form, the CDR3 reads TGTGCCAGTAGTTGGTACGAGCAGTACTTC.

In this sample, this clonotype turned up many times. CDR3 residues: CSAQRQGQETQYF. DNA for the CDR3: TGCAGTGCTCAAAGACAGGGGCAAGAGACCCAGTACTTC. V gene TRBV20-1 combines with J gene TRBJ2-5, with 8 bases that match TRBD1. CDR1 and CDR2 (germline): DFQATT, SNEGSKA (reference sequence). The CDR3 loop spans 13 amino acids. V lost 5 bases to trimming and J lost 2 bases; unmatched junction nucleotides: 4.